This T cell receptor (beta chain) is from a study of blood T cell repertoires in COVID-19. As for the study in general: From the United States, Italy and Spain came samples of acute and convalescent COVID-19. PBMCs, B-cell-depleted T cells, or T cells provided the cDNA or gDNA that made up the material.

It was during active infection that Seattle patients were enrolled and then longitudinally followed. Per germline, CDR1 KGHDR and CDR2 SFDVKD. V shed 2 bases and J shed 8 bases, with 9 bases lying between them. CDR3 size: 13 residues. Original processing notes: Estimation of nucleated cell counts was performed using reference gene primer amplification. Here immunoSEQ multiplex PCR was the method, and the copy in TCRdb shows in-frame clones only, minus some. Clonal size and the V and J genes are those of that table, whereas D and trimming came from the DNA. The sample has about 150,000 clones, more than 75% seen once; the top ten hold approximately 0.5%.

This receptor was taken from a man aged 55-75 years with COVID-19, enrolled during active disease. The chain recombines TRBV24-1 with TRBJ1-3; D remains ambiguous. Sequencing was done on a sample of peripheral blood. The CDR3 region is CATSDSMEDTIYF. CDR3 sequence (DNA): TGTGCCACCAGTGATTCCATGGAGGACACCATATATTTT.